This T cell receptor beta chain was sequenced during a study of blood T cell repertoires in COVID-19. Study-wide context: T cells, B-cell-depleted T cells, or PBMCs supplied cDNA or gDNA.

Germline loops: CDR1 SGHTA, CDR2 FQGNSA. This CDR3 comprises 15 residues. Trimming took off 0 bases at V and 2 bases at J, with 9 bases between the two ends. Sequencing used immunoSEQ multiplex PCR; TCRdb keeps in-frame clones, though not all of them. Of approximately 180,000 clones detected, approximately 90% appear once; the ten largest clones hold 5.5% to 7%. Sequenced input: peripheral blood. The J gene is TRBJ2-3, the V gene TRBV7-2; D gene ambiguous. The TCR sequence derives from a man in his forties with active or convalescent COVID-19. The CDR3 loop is CASSLAQRNTDTQYF. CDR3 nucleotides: TGTGCCAGCAGCTTAGCGCAGCGAAACACAGATACGCAGTATTTT.